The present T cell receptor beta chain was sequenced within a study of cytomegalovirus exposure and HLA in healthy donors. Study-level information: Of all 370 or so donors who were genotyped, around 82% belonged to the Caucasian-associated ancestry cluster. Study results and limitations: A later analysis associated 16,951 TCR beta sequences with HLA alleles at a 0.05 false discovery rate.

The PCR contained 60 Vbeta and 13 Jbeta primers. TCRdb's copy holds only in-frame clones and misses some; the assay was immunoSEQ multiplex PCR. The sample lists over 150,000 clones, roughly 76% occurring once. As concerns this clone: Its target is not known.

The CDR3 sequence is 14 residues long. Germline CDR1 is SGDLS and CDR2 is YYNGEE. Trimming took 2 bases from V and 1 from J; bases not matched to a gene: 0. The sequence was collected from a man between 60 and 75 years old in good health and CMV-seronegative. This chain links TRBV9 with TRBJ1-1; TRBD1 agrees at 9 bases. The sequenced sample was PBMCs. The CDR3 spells CASSVTGGNTEAFF. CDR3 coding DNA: TGTGCCAGCAGCGTGACAGGGGGGAACACTGAAGCTTTCTTT.